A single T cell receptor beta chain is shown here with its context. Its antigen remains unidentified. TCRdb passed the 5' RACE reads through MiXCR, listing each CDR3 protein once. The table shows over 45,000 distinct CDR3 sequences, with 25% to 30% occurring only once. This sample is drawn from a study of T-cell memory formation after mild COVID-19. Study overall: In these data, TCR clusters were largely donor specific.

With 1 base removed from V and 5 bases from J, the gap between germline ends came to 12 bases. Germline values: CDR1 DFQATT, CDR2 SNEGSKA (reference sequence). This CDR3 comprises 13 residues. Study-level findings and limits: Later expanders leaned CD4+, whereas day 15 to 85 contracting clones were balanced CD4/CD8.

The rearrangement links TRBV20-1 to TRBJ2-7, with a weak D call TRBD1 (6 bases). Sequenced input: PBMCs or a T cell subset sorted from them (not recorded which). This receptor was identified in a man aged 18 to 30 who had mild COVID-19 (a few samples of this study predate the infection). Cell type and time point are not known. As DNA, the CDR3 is TGCAGTGCTAGAGGTCAGGGGAGTCACGAGCAGTACTTC. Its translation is CSARGQGSHEQYF.